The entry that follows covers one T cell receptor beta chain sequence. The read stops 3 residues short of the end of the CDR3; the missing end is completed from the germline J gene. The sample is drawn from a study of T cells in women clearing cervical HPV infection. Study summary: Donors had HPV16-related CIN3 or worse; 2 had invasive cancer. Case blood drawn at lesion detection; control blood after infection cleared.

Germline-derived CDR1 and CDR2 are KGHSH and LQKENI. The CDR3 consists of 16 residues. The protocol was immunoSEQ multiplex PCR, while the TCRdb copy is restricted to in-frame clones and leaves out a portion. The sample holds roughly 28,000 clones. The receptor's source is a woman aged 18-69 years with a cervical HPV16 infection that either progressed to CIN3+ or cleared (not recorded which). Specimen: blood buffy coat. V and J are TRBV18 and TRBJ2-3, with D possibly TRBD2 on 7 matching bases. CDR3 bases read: TGTGCCAGCTCCATCTCGGGGGGCGCGGGCAATCAGCCG. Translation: CASSISGGAGNQP. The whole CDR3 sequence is CASSISGGAGNQPQYF.